The clone carrying this TCR beta chain turned up a few times. Its antigen is as yet unknown. The sample comes from a study of regulatory T cells in long-lasting Graves disease. On the study more broadly: The criterion for persistent Graves' disease was over 5 years of antithyroid drugs with positive TSH receptor antibodies. Points from the study as a whole: Authors noted too few samples as a limitation.

Regarding time point: persistent/refractory GD, antithyroid drugs over 5 years with positive TRAb. From RNA extracted from PBMCs, the TCR library was made. CDR3-region Arm-PCR and iRepertoire HTBI primers produced the TCR beta libraries. Original processing methods: Throughout the samples, researchers identified around 65 TRBV and roughly 13 TRBJ segments. TCRdb called the multiplex PCR reads again in MiXCR, with one record for every CDR3 protein. The V and J calls were not made by the authors but by TCRdb's processing. In the table there are 400,000 to 600,000 distinct CDR3 sequences, roughly a fifth of which are singletons. V was clipped by 4 bases and J by 2 bases, with 12 bases between them. This CDR3 has 14 residues. Germline CDR1 SGDLS, CDR2 YYNGEE.

Sequenced here: peripheral blood mononuclear cells (PBMCs), sampled when the disease was refractory, from a patient treated with antithyroid drugs. The source of this sequence is a female donor with Graves disease. The genes are TRBV9 and TRBJ1-1; D possibly corresponds to TRBD1 (5 bases). This CDR3 is CASSPFGGNTEAFF. CDR3 sequence (DNA): TGTGCCAGCAGCCCTTTCGGGGGAAACACTGAAGCTTTCTTT.